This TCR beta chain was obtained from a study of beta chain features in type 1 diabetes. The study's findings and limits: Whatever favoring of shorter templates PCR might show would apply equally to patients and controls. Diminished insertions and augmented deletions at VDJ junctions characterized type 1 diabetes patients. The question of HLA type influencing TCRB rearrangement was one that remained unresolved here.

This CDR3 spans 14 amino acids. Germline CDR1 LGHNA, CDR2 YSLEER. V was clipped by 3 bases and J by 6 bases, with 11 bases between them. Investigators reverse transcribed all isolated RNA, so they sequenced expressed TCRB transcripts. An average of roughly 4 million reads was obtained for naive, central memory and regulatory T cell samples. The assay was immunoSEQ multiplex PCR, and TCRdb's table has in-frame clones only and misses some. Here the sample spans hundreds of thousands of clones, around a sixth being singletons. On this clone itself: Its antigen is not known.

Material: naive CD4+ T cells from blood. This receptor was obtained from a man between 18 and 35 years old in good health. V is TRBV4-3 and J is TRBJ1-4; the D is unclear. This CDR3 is CASSQGRVYEKLFF. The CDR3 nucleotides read TGCGCCAGCAGCCAGGGCCGGGTGTATGAAAAACTGTTTTTT.